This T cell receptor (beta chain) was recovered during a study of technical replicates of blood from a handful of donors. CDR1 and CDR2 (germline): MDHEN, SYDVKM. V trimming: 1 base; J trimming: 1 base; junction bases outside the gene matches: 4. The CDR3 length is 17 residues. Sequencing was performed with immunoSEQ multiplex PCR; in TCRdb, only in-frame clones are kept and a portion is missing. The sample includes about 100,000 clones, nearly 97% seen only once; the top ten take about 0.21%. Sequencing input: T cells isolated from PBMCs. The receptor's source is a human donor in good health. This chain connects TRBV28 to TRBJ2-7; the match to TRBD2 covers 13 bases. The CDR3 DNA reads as TGTGCCAGCAGTTTATTGGGACTAGCGGGAACTTCCTACGAGCAGTACTTC. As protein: CASSLLGLAGTSYEQYF.